This record covers a single TCR beta chain. The V segment lost 3 bases and the J segment 2 bases; nucleotides outside the gene matches: 6. Germline V CDR1 and CDR2: SGHRS, YFSETQ. The CDR3 is made up of 15 amino acids. The sample originates from a study of blood T cell repertoires in COVID-19. The assay was immunoSEQ multiplex PCR, and TCRdb's table has in-frame clones only and misses some. The sample yields 150,000 to 200,000 clones, more than 75% seen once. The clonotype comes from a woman aged 50 to 60 who had recovered from COVID-19. Sequencing was done on a sample of PBMCs or T cells enriched from blood (not recorded which). This chain links TRBV5-1 with TRBJ2-3, with TRBD2 matching 7 bases. This CDR3 reads CASSSGRVITDTQYF. In nucleotides, the CDR3 is TGCGCCAGCAGCTCTGGGAGGGTTATCACAGATACGCAGTATTTT.